This T cell receptor beta chain was profiled in a study of cytomegalovirus exposure and HLA in healthy donors. PCR involved 60 Vbeta and 13 Jbeta primers. Sequencing was performed with immunoSEQ multiplex PCR; in TCRdb, only in-frame clones are kept and a portion is missing. The sample gives 35,000 to 50,000 clones, roughly half of which show up once; 9% to 13% is in the top ten. From germline, CDR1 is SGHTA and CDR2 FQGNSA. V dropped 0 bases and J dropped 4; count of bases not matched to a gene: 4. CDR3 length: 15 amino acids. This clone was found a few times. Its matching antigen is unknown. Study-wide results and limits: In vitro experiments confirmed that three CMV-associated chains were specific for CMV antigens. Later analysis associated a missense DCLRE1C variant with TCR beta V- and J-gene trimming. An Asian-associated ancestry cluster reportedly showed fewer N-insertions than the approximately 650-donor mean in a later analysis.

Sequencing was performed on PBMCs. The J gene is TRBJ2-7, the V gene TRBV7-2; 9 bases agree with TRBD2. The source is a human donor in good health. CDR3 nucleotides: TGTGCCAGCAGCTTAGCTAGCGGGAGTCTTTACGAGCAGTACTTC. It translates to CASSLASGSLYEQYF.